Listed here are 17 T cell receptor beta chains from one sample, sequenced in a study of blood T cell repertoires in COVID-19 (dated by TCRdb to 2020 to 2022). Library prep was done by the immunoSEQ multiplex PCR assay. TCRdb took over this immuneACCESS table, retaining in-frame rearrangements with V and J assigned. Such tables are incomplete; in checked studies, under half of the missing clones stem from an unresolved V gene, and the remainder is unexplained. The sample yields 90,000 or so clones; more than 75% were counted once. In total, the top ten clones hold 7.5% to 9.5% of the sample. Source material: peripheral blood. Source of these receptors: a man aged 50 to 59 with active COVID-19.

The chain carries TRBV25-1 and TRBJ2-3, with 8 bases matching TRBD1. The germline V gene encodes CDR1 MGHDK and CDR2 SYGVNS. The CDR3 loop spans 11 amino acids. V dropped 5 bases and J dropped 10; count of bases not matched to a gene: 2. CDR3 DNA: TGTGCCAGCAGTCTGACAGGGGCGCAGTATTTT. This gives the protein CASSLTGAQYF.

This chain uses TRBV6-2 or TRBV6-3 with TRBJ1-1; tentative D call: TRBD1 (5 bases). The CDR3 runs to 13 residues. CDR1 and CDR2 (germline): MNHEY, SVGEGT. Deletions cut 2 bases from V and 3 bases from J, with 7 bases between. Written as DNA, the CDR3 is TGTGCCAGCAGTTACCAGGGATACACTGAAGCTTTCTTT. This gives the protein CASSYQGYTEAFF.

The chain joins TRBV18 to TRBJ2-3; possible D gene TRBD1, 5 bases. Trimming shortened V by 3 bases and J by 0 bases, and 13 bases separated the two germline ends. The CDR3 extends over 16 amino acids. The V gene's germline CDR1 is KGHSH and CDR2 LQKENI. This CDR3 is CASSPRQRPSTDTQYF. The CDR3 nucleotides are TGTGCCAGCTCACCTCGACAGAGGCCTAGCACAGATACGCAGTATTTT.

The CDR3 DNA is TGTGCCAGCAGTTACCCCAGGGGGCAAGAGACCCAGTACTTC. Translated, it gives CASSYPRGQETQYF. The chain couples TRBV5-5 to TRBJ2-5; 7 bases line up with TRBD1. CDR3 length equals 14 residues. Germline lookup yields CDR1 SGHKS and CDR2 YYEKEE (reference sequence). Trimming cost V 5 bases and J 2 bases; bases outside gene matches: 6.

The chain combines TRBV7-2 with TRBJ2-3; TRBD2 is a possible D gene (6 bases). This CDR3 has 14 residues. Germline CDR1 reads SGHTA; CDR2 reads FQGNSA. Trimming took off 3 bases at V and 8 bases at J, with 15 bases between the two ends. The CDR3 sequence: CASSLSLAPATQYF. Here the CDR3 DNA reads TGTGCCAGCAGCTTGTCACTAGCCCCCGCTACGCAGTATTTT.

A single count supports this clone. CDR3 protein: CATSRSAGGPNTGELFF. The CDR3 nucleotides are TGTGCCACCAGCAGATCAGCGGGGGGGCCAAACACCGGGGAGCTGTTTTTT. The V and J genes are TRBV15 and TRBJ2-2, with 10 nucleotides matching TRBD2. The CDR3 is 17 residues long. Trimming removed 2 bases from V and 2 bases from J; junction bases left unmatched: 5. Looked up from germline, CDR1 is LNHNV and CDR2 is YYDKDF (reference sequence).

V is TRBV21-1 and J is TRBJ2-3; the table's D gene call, TRBD2, was not cross checked with the DNA. TRBV21-1 is reported as a pseudogene. The CDR3 is 15 amino acids. In DNA, the CDR3 is TGTGCCAGCACCCCGGTCGGGCTAGCGGGGGGGCCGCAGTATTTT. This codes for CASTPVGLAGGPQYF.

The V call is TRBV28, the J call TRBJ2-3; D might be TRBD2 (5 bases). CDR3 length: 15 amino acids. Germline loops: CDR1 MDHEN, CDR2 SYDVKM. V shed 4 bases and J shed 1 base, with 12 bases lying between them. CDR3 in amino acids: CASSSPGLGTDTQYF. The CDR3 DNA reads TGTGCCAGCAGTTCACCTGGACTCGGCACAGATACGCAGTATTTT.

The rearrangement links TRBV11-2 to TRBJ2-7; 11 positions match TRBD2. Germline loops: CDR1 SGHAT, CDR2 FQNNGV. Trimming cost V 7 bases and J 0 bases; bases outside gene matches: 8. The length of the CDR3 is 16 residues. The CDR3 reads CASKIAGGPGSYEQYF. The DNA for the CDR3 is TGTGCCAGCAAAATAGCGGGGGGGCCTGGCTCCTACGAGCAGTACTTC.

The chain links TRBV4-1 to TRBJ2-7; D might be TRBD2 (7 bases). Between the trimmed V and J ends, which lost 2 bases and 2 bases, there was a span of 13 bases. The CDR3 runs to 15 residues. The germline CDR1 and CDR2 sequences are MGHRA and YSYEKL. Here the CDR3 reads CASSQRGAETYEQYF. CDR3 in DNA: TGCGCCAGCAGCCAACGGGGGGCTGAGACCTACGAGCAGTACTTC.

This chain connects TRBV3-1 (or the pseudogene TRBV3-2) to TRBJ1-1; D unclear. The V end lost 3 bases, the J end lost 3 bases, and 14 bases lay between the germline ends. The germline V gene has CDR1 LGHDT and CDR2 YNNKEL (reference sequence). The CDR3 sequence is 15 residues long. CDR3 sequence (DNA): TGTGCCAGCAGCCATTCCGGGGAGGTGCACACTGAAGCTTTCTTT. Its protein product is CASSHSGEVHTEAFF.

This clone was found once. Here the CDR3 DNA reads TGTGCCAGCTCACCAAGGGGACTAGCGGTCTACGAGCAGTACTTC. Its translation: CASSPRGLAVYEQYF. This rearrangement joins TRBV18 to TRBJ2-7, with 11 positions matching TRBD2. V gave up 2 bases and J gave up 3 bases; unmatched junction bases: 3. CDR3 length equals 15 residues. From germline, CDR1 is KGHSH and CDR2 LQKENI.

The rearrangement uses TRBV9 and TRBJ2-3, with D possibly TRBD2 on 5 matching bases. The V gene's germline CDR1 is SGDLS and CDR2 YYNGEE. With 4 bases removed from V and 1 base from J, the gap between germline ends came to 13 bases. The CDR3 runs 15 residues. Here the CDR3 reads CASSPRWGGTDTQYF. Here the CDR3 DNA reads TGTGCCAGCAGCCCCCGGTGGGGAGGCACAGATACGCAGTATTTT.

The chain is built from TRBV28 and TRBJ2-5, with D possibly matching TRBD2 (6 bases). CDR1 is MDHEN and CDR2 is SYDVKM in the germline V gene. This CDR3 spans 14 amino acids. V lost 3 bases and J 2 bases, leaving 10 bases between the germline ends. CDR3 DNA sequence: TGTGCCAGCAGTTTTAGGACTAAGCAAGAGACCCAGTACTTC. The encoded protein is CASSFRTKQETQYF. Filled out from reference TRBV28 and TRBJ2-5, the complete variable domain reads DVKVTQSSRYLVKRTGEKVFLECVQDMDHENMFWYRQDPGLGLRLIYFSYDVKMKEKGDIPEGYSVSREKKERFSLILESASTNQTSMYLCASSFRTKQETQYFGPGTRLLVL.

This clone was found once. The chain is built from TRBV7-2 and TRBJ1-5; D is ambiguous. Per germline, CDR1 SGHTA and CDR2 FQGNSA. There are 14 residues in the CDR3. Trimming removed 0 bases at V and 5 bases at J, with 8 bases between. This chain's CDR3 is CASSLAHGYQPQHF. For the CDR3, the DNA is TGTGCCAGCAGCTTAGCGCACGGTTATCAGCCCCAGCATTTT.

This sequence joins TRBV18 and TRBJ2-2; 10 bases fit TRBD2. Trimming removed 3 bases from V and 1 base from J; junction bases left unmatched: 5. Germline V gene data show CDR1 as KGHSH and CDR2 as LQKENI. The CDR3 totals 17 residues. CDR3 nucleotides: TGTGCCAGCTCACCGGCGGGACTAGCGATGAACACCGGGGAGCTGTTTTTT. It yields the protein CASSPAGLAMNTGELFF.

This CDR3 reads CASSIGQGARLGYGYTF. In nucleotides, the CDR3 is TGTGCCAGTAGTATCGGACAGGGGGCGCGCCTGGGCTATGGCTACACCTTC. V and J are TRBV19 and TRBJ1-2, with 11 bases lining up with TRBD1. V lost 3 bases to trimming and J lost 4 bases; unmatched junction nucleotides: 10. The CDR3 is 17 residues long. Germline CDR1 reads LNHDA; CDR2 reads SQIVND (reference sequence).